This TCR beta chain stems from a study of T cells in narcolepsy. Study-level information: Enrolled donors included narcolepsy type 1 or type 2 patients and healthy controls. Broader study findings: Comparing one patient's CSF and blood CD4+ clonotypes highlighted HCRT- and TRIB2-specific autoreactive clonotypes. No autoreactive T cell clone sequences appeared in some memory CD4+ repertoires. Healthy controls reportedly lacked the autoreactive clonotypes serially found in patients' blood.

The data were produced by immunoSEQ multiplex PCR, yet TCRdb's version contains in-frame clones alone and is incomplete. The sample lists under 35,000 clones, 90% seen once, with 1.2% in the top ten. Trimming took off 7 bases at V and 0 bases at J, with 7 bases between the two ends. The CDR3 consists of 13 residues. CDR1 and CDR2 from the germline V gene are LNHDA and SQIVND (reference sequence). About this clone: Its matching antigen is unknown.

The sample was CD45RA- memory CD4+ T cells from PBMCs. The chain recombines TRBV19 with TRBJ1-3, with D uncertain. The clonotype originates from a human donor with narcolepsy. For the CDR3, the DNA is TGTGCCAGTACACGGGACTCTGGAAACACCATATATTTT. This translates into CASTRDSGNTIYF.